This entry is about one T cell receptor (beta chain). As yet, its antigen is unknown. The observed sequence ends 1 residue before the CDR3 terminus, with the missing tail filled in from the germline J gene. Trimming removed 0 bases from V and 5 bases from J, with 17 bases in between. Germline V gene lookup returns CDR1 MNHNS and CDR2 SASEGT. CDR3 length: 17 amino acids. These data originate in a study of T cells in localized non-small cell lung cancer. Study conclusions and caveats: Tumor trailed uninvolved adjacent lung in T cell clonality, which peaked there.

Assay used: immunoSEQ multiplex PCR; TCRdb lists only in-frame clones, some missing. The sample contains 3,000 to 4,000 clones, 20% to 25% of which appear only once. This receptor was identified in a man aged 18 to 49 with stage II lung adenocarcinoma. The V call is TRBV6-1, the J call TRBJ1-3; no clear D gene. Source: lung tumor tissue, taken before any cancer treatment. CDR3 protein: CASSEALDSRGRNTIYF. The sequenced CDR3 bases are TGTGCCAGCAGTGAAGCGCTGGACTCAAGAGGCAGAAACACCATATAT.